Presented here are 14 T cell receptor beta chains from one specimen sequenced in a study of T cells in Graves' hyperthyroidism and ophthalmopathy. Amplification of TCR beta CDR3 regions was performed using RNA transcripts as template. First-round RT-PCR targeting the TCR CDR3 was performed with the HTBI primer set. Each CDR3 protein is one row after TCRdb ran MiXCR on the multiplex PCR reads. Found here are roughly 800,000 distinct CDR3 sequences, 35% to 45% of them singletons; the top ten hold around 9.3%. Sequenced sample: blood. The receptors stem from a man aged 18 to 30 with Graves' hyperthyroidism.

This clonotype turned up a few times. This chain joins TRBV2 and TRBJ2-7; 9 bases map to TRBD1. V gave up 8 bases and J gave up 4 bases; unmatched junction bases: 6. CDR1 is SNHLY and CDR2 is FYNNEI in the germline V gene. The length of the CDR3 is 13 residues. The CDR3 nucleotides are TGTGCCAGCCGGACAGGGGCTAGTTACGAGCAGTACTTC. It specifies CASRTGASYEQYF.

This clonotype was observed many times. V gene TRBV10-3 combines with J gene TRBJ2-7, with D unresolved. Between the trimmed V and J ends, which lost 5 bases and 4 bases, there was a span of 9 bases. This CDR3 comprises 12 residues. The germline CDR1 and CDR2 sequences are ENHRY and SYGVKD. CDR3 sequence reads: CAISSDGYEQYF. The CDR3 nucleotides are TGTGCCATCAGTTCGGACGGATACGAGCAGTACTTC.

The V gene is TRBV6-6, the J gene TRBJ1-5; D is ambiguous. Germline-derived CDR1 and CDR2 are MNHNY and SVGAGI (reference sequence). V gave up 4 bases and J gave up 3 bases, with 7 bases separating them. The CDR3 has 13 amino acids. The CDR3 DNA reads as TGTGCCAGCAGTTTAGTGGCCAATCAGCCCCAGCATTTT. Translation: CASSLVANQPQHF.

This clonotype was seen at least ten times. The rearrangement links TRBV2 to TRBJ2-7; possible D gene TRBD1, 6 bases. V lost 6 bases and J lost 4, with 13 bases in between. The germline CDR1 and CDR2 sequences are SNHLY and FYNNEI. The CDR3 is 13 amino acids. CDR3 region: CASRRDTAYEQYF. CDR3 coding DNA: TGTGCCAGCAGGAGGGACACTGCTTACGAGCAGTACTTC.

This clonotype was counted ten times or more. The chain is built from TRBV7-6 and TRBJ2-7; D gene uncertain. V shed 3 bases and J shed 6 bases, with 6 bases lying between them. CDR3 length: 11 amino acids. Germline lookup yields CDR1 SGHVS and CDR2 FNYEAQ. The chain's CDR3 is CASSLLFEQYF. The DNA of the CDR3 is TGTGCCAGCAGCTTGCTATTCGAGCAGTACTTC.

This clonotype turned up a few times. The chain couples TRBV28 to TRBJ1-5; D is unresolved. The germline CDR1 and CDR2 sequences are MDHEN and SYDVKM. Trimming removed 6 bases from V and 6 bases from J, with 15 bases in between. The CDR3 spans 14 residues. The CDR3 loop is CASSTEQEGQPQHF. The CDR3 nucleotides are TGTGCCAGCAGCACGGAGCAGGAGGGTCAGCCCCAGCATTTT.

The chain is built from TRBV6-6 and TRBJ2-7; D unclear. The CDR3 sequence is 15 residues long. The V end was cut by 5 bases, the J end by 2 bases, with 16 bases between. The V gene's germline CDR1 is MNHNY and CDR2 SVGAGI (reference sequence). The CDR3 sequence is CASSPSDTRAYEQYF. The CDR3 DNA reads as TGTGCCAGCAGTCCCTCAGACACTCGAGCCTACGAGCAGTACTTC.

This clonotype was counted many times. The chain recombines TRBV11-2 with TRBJ1-1; 7 bases line up with TRBD1. J was trimmed by 7 bases and V by 5 bases; bases with no gene match: 4. In germline, CDR1 is SGHAT, CDR2 FQNNGV. The CDR3 contains 12 residues. The CDR3 coding sequence is TGTGCCAGCAGCCGCGGGACAGTTGAAGCTTTCTTT. Translated, it gives CASSRGTVEAFF.

This clonotype was seen only a few times. This sequence joins TRBV20-1 and TRBJ2-7; possible D gene TRBD2, 7 bases. The germline V and J ends were trimmed by 0 bases and 3 bases, with 12 bases remaining between them. Germline lookup yields CDR1 DFQATT and CDR2 SNEGSKA (reference sequence). The CDR3 covers 14 residues. The CDR3 region has the DNA TGCAGTGCTAGAGAAAGGGGGGGAGTCTACGAGCAGTACTTC. It yields the protein CSARERGGVYEQYF.

Many counts were recorded for this clonotype. The J gene is TRBJ1-2, the V gene TRBV29-1, with D perhaps TRBD1 (6 bases). This CDR3 has 16 residues. Germline assignment: CDR1 SQVTM and CDR2 ANQGSEA. The V end was cut by 2 bases, the J end by 2 bases, with 18 bases between. CDR3 bases: TGCAGCGTTGAAAGGCCCTACACCACAGGGAACTATGGCTACACCTTC. Translated: CSVERPYTTGNYGYTF.

The CDR3 coding sequence is TGCAGCTTAGGAGCTATGAACACTGAAGCTTTCTTT. It is translated as CSLGAMNTEAFF. The chain is built from TRBV29-1 and TRBJ1-1; D is unresolved. Per the germline V gene, CDR1 is SQVTM and CDR2 is ANQGSEA. Trimming shortened V by 8 bases and J by 0 bases, and 10 bases separated the two germline ends. The CDR3 runs 12 residues.

CDR3 amino acids: CASREGDLEKLFF. For the CDR3, the DNA is TGTGCCAGCAGAGAGGGGGATCTCGAAAAACTGTTTTTT. The genes are TRBV2 and TRBJ1-4, with D maybe TRBD1 (6 bases). Deletions cut 6 bases from V and 8 bases from J, with 13 bases between. Germline V gives CDR1 SNHLY, CDR2 FYNNEI. CDR3 length: 13 residues.

Many counts were recorded for this clonotype. CDR3 nucleotide sequence: TGTGCCACCAGCAGAGGGATCCAAGAGACCCAGTACTTC. Translated, it gives CATSRGIQETQYF. The chain employs TRBV15 and TRBJ2-5; D is ambiguous. Germline CDR1 and CDR2: LNHNV and YYDKDF (reference sequence). Trimming removed 1 base at V and 1 base at J, with 4 bases between. The CDR3 spans 13 residues.

V gene TRBV20-1 combines with J gene TRBJ1-4, with a weak D call TRBD1 (5 bases). The CDR3 runs 14 residues. V lost 3 bases and J lost 4, with 12 bases in between. The V gene's germline CDR1 is DFQATT and CDR2 SNEGSKA (reference sequence). The CDR3 sequence: CSARGGGHNEKLFF. In DNA, the CDR3 is TGCAGTGCTAGGGGGGGAGGACATAATGAAAAACTGTTTTTT.